These T cell receptor beta chains were read from a single sample in a study of blood T cells in healthy people across ages. TCRdb called the 5' RACE reads again in MiXCR, with one record for every CDR3 protein. The table lists just over 1 million distinct CDR3 sequences, less than 50% of them singletons. Sequenced input: blood. All receptors come from a woman aged 55 to 70 in good health. The CDR3 runs from the conserved cysteine through the conserved F or W. The D gene is left open where the match is weak. Only some rows state a clone size, as once, few, many or a class for expanded clones.

v_call	d_call	clone_size	j_call	cdr3_aa	cdr3_nt
TRBV10-3	TRBD1	-	TRBJ1-1	CAIRTSGGSTDAFF	TGTGCCATCAGAACCTCAGGGGGGAGTACTGACGCTTTCTTT
TRBV5-1	-	-	TRBJ2-1	CACSLWARDHDNEQFF	TGCGCCTGCAGCTTGTGGGCCCGGGATCACGACAATGAGCAGTTCTTC
TRBV7-8	-	-	TRBJ1-5	CASSLQGPQPQHF	TGTGCCAGCAGCTTACAAGGACCCCAGCCCCAGCATTTT
TRBV6-6	TRBD1	few	TRBJ1-1	CASSYLKQGATFF	TGTGCCAGCAGTTACCTAAAACAGGGGGCGACTTTCTTT
TRBV29-1	TRBD2	few	TRBJ2-1	CSVTRLAGGVGYNEQFF	TGCAGCGTTACGAGGCTAGCGGGTGGGGTTGGGTACAATGAGCAGTTCTTC
TRBV7-2	-	-	TRBJ2-1	CASSRPGSRNEQFF	TGTGCCAGCAGCCGCCCCGGGAGTCGGAATGAGCAGTTCTTC
TRBV29-1	-	-	TRBJ2-7	CSVEDRDPPPSYNEQYF	TGCAGCGTTGAAGATAGAGACCCACCGCCATCCTACAATGAGCAGTACTTC
TRBV10-3	TRBD1	few	TRBJ1-2	CAIHPGGDYGYTF	TGTGCCATCCACCCAGGGGGCGACTATGGCTACACCTTC
TRBV5-1	TRBD1	few	TRBJ2-5	CASSFWDSQETQYF	TGCGCCAGCAGCTTTTGGGACAGCCAAGAGACCCAGTACTTC
TRBV6-1	-	-	TRBJ1-2	CASSETWGSNYGYTF	TGTGCCAGCAGTGAAACTTGGGGTAGTAACTATGGCTACACCTTC
TRBV12-3/TRBV12-4	-	once	TRBJ1-5	CTSSFQGDNQPQHF	TGTACCAGCAGTTTTCAGGGAGACAATCAGCCCCAGCATTTT
TRBV10-2	-	few	TRBJ2-1	CASRQGRTNEQFF	TGCGCCAGCAGGCAGGGGCGGACAAATGAGCAGTTCTTC
TRBV5-1	TRBD2	few	TRBJ2-1	CASSLGTSGIYEQFF	TGCGCCAGCAGCTTAGGGACTAGCGGGATCTATGAGCAGTTCTTC
TRBV3-1	-	few	TRBJ2-5	CASSATQSQETQYF	TGTGCCAGCAGCGCGACTCAATCACAAGAGACCCAGTACTTC
TRBV7-9	TRBD2	-	TRBJ2-1	CASIRLAGGVNEQFF	TGTGCCAGCATCCGACTAGCGGGAGGAGTTAATGAGCAGTTCTTC
TRBV10-3	TRBD1	-	TRBJ2-7	CAISDPSLDRGSDEQYF	TGTGCCATCAGTGACCCCTCCTTGGACAGGGGAAGCGACGAGCAGTACTTC
TRBV4-1	TRBD2	-	TRBJ2-3	CASSHPPVASGFADTQYF	TGCGCCAGCAGCCACCCCCCGGTGGCTAGCGGGTTTGCGGATACGCAGTATTTT
TRBV7-8	TRBD2	few	TRBJ2-1	CASSRSRLAAYNEQFF	TGTGCCAGCAGCCGGAGCCGACTAGCGGCCTACAATGAGCAGTTCTTC
TRBV25-1	TRBD1	few	TRBJ1-5	CASRGQGANQPQHF	TGTGCCAGCAGAGGACAGGGGGCTAATCAGCCCCAGCATTTT
TRBV11-2	TRBD2	-	TRBJ2-3	CASRPTSGPGTQYF	TGTGCCAGCAGACCTACTAGCGGACCTGGTACGCAGTATTTT
TRBV20-1	TRBD1	-	TRBJ1-1	CSTFSGGAFF	TGCAGTACCTTCTCAGGGGGAGCTTTCTTT
TRBV5-1	-	-	TRBJ2-5	CASTIGSLPLAESQETQYF	TGCGCCAGCACCATTGGGTCCTTACCCTTAGCGGAGAGCCAAGAGACCCAGTACTTC
TRBV3-1	-	-	TRBJ1-4	CASSQEAARYTNEKLFF	TGTGCCAGCAGCCAAGAAGCGGCAAGGTATACTAATGAAAAACTGTTTTTT
TRBV20-1	TRBD2	-	TRBJ2-3	CSATRLAGEGQYF	TGCAGTGCTACCAGACTAGCGGGAGAAGGGCAGTATTTT
TRBV27	-	-	TRBJ2-7	CASSFGGSGEQYF	TGTGCCAGCAGTTTTGGGGGAAGTGGCGAGCAGTACTTC
TRBV20-1	TRBD2	few	TRBJ2-7	CSARAGLGSYEQYF	TGCAGTGCTAGGGCGGGACTAGGATCCTACGAGCAGTACTTC
TRBV5-4	-	-	TRBJ2-5	CASSSKGGAETQYF	TGTGCCAGCAGCTCCAAGGGGGGCGCGGAGACCCAGTACTTC
TRBV4-1	-	few	TRBJ2-1	CASSQGGITYNEQFF	TGCGCCAGCAGCCAAGGCGGGATTACCTACAATGAGCAGTTCTTC
TRBV2	-	many	TRBJ1-2	CASSGNYGYTF	TGTGCCAGCAGCGGGAACTATGGCTACACCTTC
TRBV20-1	-	-	TRBJ1-5	CSATTTNRNQPQHF	TGCAGTGCTACAACCACGAACAGAAATCAGCCCCAGCATTTT
TRBV5-4	TRBD1	few	TRBJ1-1	CASSSGGRGTEAFF	TGTGCCAGCAGTTCAGGGGGCCGGGGCACTGAAGCTTTCTTT
TRBV2	-	few	TRBJ1-5	CASSDRLVRPQHF	TGTGCCAGCAGTGACAGACTCGTTCGGCCCCAGCATTTT
TRBV12-3/TRBV12-4	-	-	TRBJ2-6	CASSQDAGANVLTF	TGTGCCAGCAGTCAGGATGCTGGGGCCAACGTCCTGACTTTC
TRBV9	TRBD1	-	TRBJ2-1	CASSVGSLSGQGTNEQFF	TGTGCCAGCAGCGTAGGCTCCCTCTCGGGACAGGGGACCAATGAGCAGTTCTTC
TRBV2	-	-	TRBJ2-6	CASTIPSGANVLTF	TGTGCCAGCACGATACCCTCTGGGGCCAACGTCCTGACTTTC
TRBV27	-	-	TRBJ2-7	CASSSSETFSYEQYF	TGTGCCAGCAGTTCGTCAGAAACATTCTCCTACGAGCAGTACTTC
TRBV10-3	-	few	TRBJ2-7	CAISESEYEQYF	TGTGCCATCAGTGAGTCGGAGTACGAGCAGTACTTC
TRBV5-1	TRBD2	-	TRBJ2-7	CASSLALSSGLFNNEQYF	TGCGCCAGCAGCTTGGCCCTTTCTAGCGGTCTTTTCAACAATGAGCAGTACTTC
TRBV20-1	-	once	TRBJ1-1	CSPKPRHMNTEAFF	TGCAGCCCGAAGCCCCGTCATATGAACACTGAAGCTTTCTTT
TRBV3-1	TRBD1	-	TRBJ2-7	CASSRGTGGPYEQYF	TGTGCCAGCAGCCGAGGGACAGGGGGCCCCTACGAGCAGTACTTC
TRBV2	TRBD1	-	TRBJ1-2	CASSEKSGQPYGYTF	TGTGCCAGCAGTGAAAAGTCGGGACAGCCCTATGGCTACACCTTC
TRBV6-2/TRBV6-3	-	-	TRBJ2-1	CASSYSLGGSYNEQFF	TGTGCCAGCAGTTACTCGCTAGGGGGCTCCTACAATGAGCAGTTCTTC
TRBV12-3/TRBV12-4	TRBD1	-	TRBJ2-2	CASSDDRGPNTGELFF	TGTGCCAGCAGTGATGACAGGGGGCCGAACACCGGGGAGCTGTTTTTT
TRBV21-1	-	few	TRBJ2-5	CASSNRTNRETQYF	TGTGCCAGCAGCAACCGGACAAATAGGGAGACCCAGTACTTC
TRBV20-1	-	-	TRBJ2-7	CSANNRDSYEQYF	TGCAGTGCTAACAACAGGGACTCCTACGAGCAGTACTTC
TRBV20-1	-	few	TRBJ1-2	CSARDQVGPGYGYTF	TGCAGTGCTAGAGATCAGGTGGGGCCAGGCTATGGCTACACCTTC
TRBV20-1	-	many	TRBJ2-7	CSALEYEQYF	TGCAGTGCTTTAGAGTACGAGCAGTACTTC
TRBV7-6	TRBD1	few	TRBJ2-5	CASRTGVGETQYF	TGTGCCAGCAGGACAGGGGTGGGCGAGACCCAGTACTTC
TRBV24-1	TRBD2	once	TRBJ2-1	CATSESPTSGRAGEQFF	TGTGCCACCAGTGAGTCCCCGACTAGCGGGAGGGCGGGTGAGCAGTTCTTC
TRBV11-1	TRBD2	many	TRBJ2-7	CASSLGTSGSEQYF	TGTGCCAGCAGCTTAGGGACTAGCGGGAGCGAGCAGTACTTC
TRBV27	-	few	TRBJ1-2	CASSLGTTYGYTF	TGTGCCAGCAGTTTAGGGACAACCTATGGCTACACCTTC
TRBV12-3/TRBV12-4	-	few	TRBJ1-5	CASRLGGRGNQPQHF	TGTGCCAGCAGATTGGGGGGGCGAGGCAATCAGCCCCAGCATTTT
TRBV27	TRBD1	few	TRBJ1-2	CASSPTPGTGGRYGYTF	TGTGCCAGCAGTCCTACCCCTGGGACAGGGGGCCGCTATGGCTACACCTTC
TRBV7-9	-	-	TRBJ2-7	CASSLGQRRYEQYF	TGTGCCAGCAGCTTAGGACAGAGGCGGTACGAGCAGTACTTC
TRBV3-1	-	-	TRBJ2-5	CASSQELVSNEQYF	TGTGCCAGCAGCCAAGAATTAGTATCCAATGAGCAGTACTTC
TRBV25-1	TRBD1	few	TRBJ2-7	CASSEGDRGCEQYF	TGTGCCAGCAGTGAAGGCGACAGGGGGTGTGAGCAGTACTTC